Each of the 19 T cell receptor beta chains below was sequenced from the same sample in a study of radiation and T cells in renal cell carcinoma. Time point of the sample: blood 2 weeks post-SBRT. Treatment: 15 Gy SBRT to primary tumor, nephrectomy 4 weeks later. Here immunoSEQ multiplex PCR was the method, and the copy in TCRdb shows in-frame clones only, minus some. The sample lists 100,000 to 150,000 clones, 88% occurring once. The input for sequencing was blood, taken from a patient whose treatment included radiotherapy and nephrectomy. These receptors were collected from a woman between 70 and 85 years old with renal cell carcinoma.

This chain joins TRBV19 and TRBJ1-2; TRBD1 might be the D (6 bases). The ends were cut back, 0 bases at V and 4 bases at J, with 15 bases in the middle. The germline V gene has CDR1 LNHDA and CDR2 SQIVND (reference sequence). The CDR3 covers 16 residues. The CDR3 DNA follows: TGTGCCAGTAGTATAGATCCAGGGGTCTTACCCTATGGCTACACCTTC. It is translated as CASSIDPGVLPYGYTF.

This chain uses TRBV18 with TRBJ1-3; D is ambiguous. The CDR3 length is 13 residues. CDR1 is KGHSH, CDR2 LQKENI, per germline. Trimming took off 2 bases at V and 0 bases at J, with 2 bases between the two ends. The CDR3 is CASSPSSGNTIYF. CDR3 DNA: TGTGCCAGCTCACCAAGCTCTGGAAACACCATATATTTT.

This chain joins TRBV25-1 and TRBJ1-2; D unresolved. The CDR3 sequence is 14 residues long. Germline V CDR1 and CDR2: MGHDK, SYGVNS. Deletions cut 6 bases from V and 8 bases from J, with 19 bases between. In DNA, the CDR3 is TGTGCCAGCAGCGATCTCCCCAGAACGGGCGGCTACACCTTC. The encoded protein is CASSDLPRTGGYTF.

A remark on this clone: Other DNA sequences in the same sample also yield this CDR3. The rearrangement joins TRBV27 to TRBJ1-1; TRBD1 matches 7 bases. CDR3 length equals 14 residues. V gave up 2 bases and J gave up 5 bases; unmatched junction bases: 5. Germline CDR1 MNHEY, CDR2 SMNVEV (reference sequence). The CDR3, as DNA: TGTGCCAGCAGTTTAGGCAGGGGGGATACTGAAGCTTTCTTT. Protein product: CASSLGRGDTEAFF.

The chain links TRBV2 to TRBJ2-2, with D maybe TRBD1 (6 bases). V dropped 4 bases and J dropped 8 bases, with 8 bases sitting between them. The CDR3 is 12 amino acids. Germline V CDR1 and CDR2: SNHLY, FYNNEI. The CDR3 sequence is CASSGRGGELFF. Written as DNA, the CDR3 is TGTGCCAGCAGTGGCAGGGGAGGGGAGCTGTTTTTT. Filled out from reference TRBV2 and TRBJ2-2, the complete variable domain reads EPEVTQTPSHQVTQMGQEVILRCVPISNHLYFYWYRQILGQKVEFLVSFYNNEISEKSEIFDDQFSVERPDGSNFTLKIRSTKLEDSAMYFCASSGRGGELFFGEGSRLTVL.

CDR3 sequence: CASSPRAAYNEQFF. The CDR3 nucleotides read TGTGCCAGCAGTCCAAGGGCCGCGTACAATGAGCAGTTCTTC. This chain uses TRBV6-1 with TRBJ2-1; D is unclear. Germline loops: CDR1 MNHNS, CDR2 SASEGT. This CDR3 spans 14 amino acids. V lost 5 bases and J 4 bases, leaving 12 bases between the germline ends.

V and J are TRBV7-2 and TRBJ2-3; D ambiguous. In germline, CDR1 is SGHTA, CDR2 FQGNSA. The CDR3 length is 11 residues. Trimming removed 3 bases at V and 3 bases at J, with 1 base between. In nucleotides, the CDR3 is TGTGCCAGCAGCTTGACAGATACGCAGTATTTT. This encodes CASSLTDTQYF.

The genes are TRBV7-2 and TRBJ1-3; D unclear. The CDR3 is 15 residues long. The V gene's germline CDR1 is SGHTA and CDR2 FQGNSA. Trimming removed 3 bases from V and 0 bases from J, with 9 bases in between. The CDR3 loop is CASSFVDGSGNTIYF. CDR3 coding DNA: TGTGCCAGCAGCTTTGTCGACGGCTCTGGAAACACCATATATTTT.

This chain links TRBV7-2 with TRBJ2-7, with D unclear. CDR1 is SGHTA and CDR2 is FQGNSA in the germline V gene. The V end lost 1 base, the J end lost 6 bases, and 13 bases lay between the germline ends. The CDR3 covers 14 residues. CDR3 amino acids: CASSLGRGTFEQYF. In DNA form, the CDR3 reads TGTGCCAGCAGCTTAGGGCGAGGAACTTTCGAGCAGTACTTC.

The chain couples TRBV7-2 to TRBJ2-3; 7 bases line up with TRBD1. Germline V gene data show CDR1 as SGHTA and CDR2 as FQGNSA. CDR3 length: 14 amino acids. V shed 5 bases, J shed 3 bases, and the junction held 5 bases outside the gene matches. The CDR3 is CASSGQGVTDTQYF. In DNA form, the CDR3 reads TGTGCCAGCAGCGGGCAGGGGGTGACAGATACGCAGTATTTT.

This rearrangement joins TRBV28 to TRBJ2-3; maybe TRBD1 (6 bases). V lost 8 bases and J lost 7, with 13 bases in between. Germline CDR1 and CDR2: MDHEN and SYDVKM. The CDR3 is 12 residues long. In DNA, the CDR3 is TGTGCCAGCGGGGGCCTATTGAATACGCAGTATTTT. The encoded protein is CASGGLLNTQYF.

With regard to this clone: Additional DNA sequences in this sample encode the identical CDR3. The chain uses TRBV7-8 and TRBJ1-1; TRBD1 aligns across 9 bases. Germline-derived CDR1 and CDR2 are SGHVS and FQNEAQ. This CDR3 is 14 amino acids long. Unmatched junction bases numbered 5, after V lost 2 bases and J lost 7 bases. CDR3 nucleotide sequence: TGTGCCAGCAGCTTAAAAGGGGGACAGGGTGAAGCTTTCTTT. It yields the protein CASSLKGGQGEAFF.

The chain is built from TRBV28 and TRBJ2-2, with D uncertain. CDR3 size: 12 residues. Germline V lookup: CDR1 MDHEN, CDR2 SYDVKM. Deletions cut 7 bases from V and 3 bases from J, with 6 bases between. The CDR3 is CASNRDTGELFF. The CDR3 region has the DNA TGTGCCAGCAATAGAGACACCGGGGAGCTGTTTTTT.

The V and J genes are TRBV7-9 and TRBJ1-4, with D tentatively TRBD1 (6 bases). There are 13 residues in the CDR3. Trimming removed 10 bases at V and 8 bases at J, with 17 bases between. The germline CDR1 and CDR2 sequences are SEHNR and FQNEAQ (reference sequence). The CDR3 here is CAIQTGLDEKLFF. The CDR3 DNA sequence: TGTGCCATACAAACAGGGCTTGACGAAAAACTGTTTTTT.

The chain combines TRBV30 with TRBJ2-1, with 7 positions matching TRBD1. V dropped 3 bases and J dropped 5; count of bases not matched to a gene: 10. The length of the CDR3 is 15 residues. The germline V gene encodes CDR1 GTSNPN and CDR2 SVGIG (reference sequence). CDR3 amino acids: CAWRPTGLRNNEQFF. CDR3 nucleotide sequence: TGTGCCTGGAGACCGACAGGGTTGAGGAACAATGAGCAGTTCTTC. Filled out from reference TRBV30 and TRBJ2-1, the complete variable domain reads SQTIHQWPATLVQPVGSPLSLECTVEGTSNPNLYWYRQAAGRGLQLLFYSVGIGQISSEVPQNLSASRPQDRQFILSSKKLLLSDSGFYLCAWRPTGLRNNEQFFGPGTRLTVL.

This chain uses TRBV19 with TRBJ1-3; D is unresolved. Germline V gene data show CDR1 as LNHDA and CDR2 as SQIVND (reference sequence). V was cut by 10 bases and J by 4 bases, with 8 bases left in between. This CDR3 comprises 11 residues. In nucleotides, the CDR3 is TGTGCCATTCAGCAGGGAAACACCATATATTTT. Translation gives CAIQQGNTIYF.

The V gene is TRBV9, the J gene TRBJ2-5, with TRBD2 matching 10 bases. Germline values: CDR1 SGDLS, CDR2 YYNGEE. Trimming took 4 bases from V and 4 from J; bases not matched to a gene: 10. The CDR3 is 16 amino acids. The CDR3 loop is CASSSRKRGGLETQYF. The CDR3 coding sequence is TGTGCCAGCAGCTCCCGTAAGCGGGGGGGATTAGAGACCCAGTACTTC. The variable domain in full, with the rest retrieved from reference TRBV9 and TRBJ2-5, is DSGVTQTPKHLITATGQRVTLRCSPRSGDLSVYWYQQSLDQGLQFLIQYYNGEERAKGNILERFSAQQFPDLHSELNLSSLELGDSALYFCASSSRKRGGLETQYFGPGTRLLVL.

V is TRBV5-4 and J is TRBJ2-1, with 10 nucleotides matching TRBD2. V was clipped by 6 bases and J by 8 bases; unmatched bases: 11. The CDR3 is 15 residues long. The germline gives CDR1 SGHNT, CDR2 YYREEE (reference sequence). The CDR3 protein is CASTSGPSGGHEQFF. The CDR3 region has the DNA TGTGCCAGCACCTCGGGGCCTAGCGGGGGCCATGAGCAGTTCTTC.

The gene calls are TRBV4-2 and TRBJ2-5; TRBD2 might be the D (7 bases). The CDR3 covers 14 residues. V dropped 3 bases and J dropped 5 bases, with 13 bases sitting between them. The V gene's germline CDR1 is LGHNA and CDR2 YNFKEQ. The CDR3 protein is CASSQGGGRETQYF. In DNA form, the CDR3 reads TGTGCCAGCAGCCAGGGGGGGGGCAGGGAGACCCAGTACTTC.